This passage covers 32 T cell receptor beta chains from one sample sequenced in a study of OX40 agonist ivuxolimab in advanced cancers. Produced via immunoSEQ multiplex PCR; TCRdb's table is partial and in-frame only. Of around 90,000 clones listed, approximately 89% are singletons. The specimen was CD4+ or CD8+ T cells sorted from blood, collected in a trial of the OX40 agonist ivuxolimab. The receptors stem from an adult with an advanced solid tumor such as melanoma, head and neck, liver or kidney cancer.

This chain links TRBV7-6 with TRBJ2-3; D perhaps matches TRBD1 (6 bases). In germline, CDR1 is SGHVS, CDR2 FNYEAQ. V lost 0 bases and J 3 bases, leaving 13 bases between the germline ends. The CDR3 runs to 16 residues. The CDR3 loop is CASSLATGTGTDTQYF. The CDR3 region has the DNA TGTGCCAGCAGCTTAGCTACAGGGACGGGGACAGATACGCAGTATTTT.

The V and J genes are TRBV7-8 and TRBJ2-1; the match to TRBD2 covers 9 bases. The germline CDR1 and CDR2 sequences are SGHVS and FQNEAQ. Trimming at V came to 2 bases and at J to 9 bases, leaving 8 bases not matched to a gene. There are 15 residues in the CDR3. The CDR3 region is CASSLRGRADSEQFF. The CDR3 DNA reads as TGTGCCAGCAGCTTACGCGGGAGGGCCGACAGTGAGCAGTTCTTC.

This chain joins TRBV6-5 and TRBJ2-3; no clear D. From germline, CDR1 is MNHEY and CDR2 SVGAGI. The CDR3 has 12 amino acids. V dropped 7 bases and J dropped 6 bases, with 11 bases sitting between them. This CDR3 reads CASTTLGDTQYF. The DNA of the CDR3 is TGTGCCAGCACCACGTTGGGGGATACGCAGTATTTT.

The chain joins TRBV5-1 to TRBJ2-7; D is uncertain. The CDR3 has 13 amino acids. Germline-derived CDR1 and CDR2 are SGHRS and YFSETQ. The ends were cut back, 0 bases at V and 3 bases at J, with 7 bases in the middle. In DNA, the CDR3 is TGCGCCAGCAGCTTGGGCCAGTTCTACGAGCAGTACTTC. As protein: CASSLGQFYEQYF. Based on the CDR3 plus reference TRBV5-1 and TRBJ2-7, the full variable domain is KAGVTQTPRYLIKTRGQQVTLSCSPISGHRSVSWYQQTPGQGLQFLFEYFSETQRNKGNFPGRFSGRQFSNSRSEMNVSTLELGDSALYLCASSLGQFYEQYFGPGTRLTVT.

The chain uses TRBV5-1 and TRBJ2-7; possibly TRBD1 for D (6 bases). V lost 0 bases to trimming and J lost 0 bases, with 10 bases between them. CDR1 and CDR2 from the germline V gene are SGHRS and YFSETQ. The CDR3 totals 15 residues. In nucleotides, the CDR3 is TGCGCCAGCAGCTTGGGGGGACATTCCTCCTACGAGCAGTACTTC. It codes for CASSLGGHSSYEQYF.

The chain carries TRBV5-1 and TRBJ2-2, with D uncertain. Trimming removed 4 bases at V and 1 base at J, with 14 bases between. Germline V CDR1 and CDR2: SGHRS, YFSETQ. The CDR3 is made up of 16 amino acids. CDR3 protein: CASSRSAAGNTGELFF. CDR3 DNA: TGCGCCAGCAGCCGCTCCGCGGCAGGGAACACCGGGGAGCTGTTTTTT.

This rearrangement joins TRBV30 to TRBJ2-5; weak D call: TRBD2 (5 bases). Germline V gene data show CDR1 as GTSNPN and CDR2 as SVGIG (reference sequence). Trimming took off 0 bases at V and 4 bases at J, with 9 bases between the two ends. The CDR3 is 13 amino acids. CDR3: CAWSVRGVETQYF. CDR3 sequence (DNA): TGTGCCTGGAGTGTACGGGGAGTAGAGACCCAGTACTTC.

This chain uses TRBV2 with TRBJ2-1, with 9 nucleotides matching TRBD2. The CDR3 runs to 15 residues. V trimming: 6 bases; J trimming: 6 bases; junction bases outside the gene matches: 9. Germline loops: CDR1 SNHLY, CDR2 FYNNEI. CDR3 coding DNA: TGTGCCAGCAGCCAAATAGCGGGAGAACGCAATGAGCAGTTCTTC. Amino acid sequence: CASSQIAGERNEQFF.

The J gene is TRBJ2-1, the V gene TRBV15, with D possibly TRBD2 on 6 matching bases. Trimming removed 0 bases at V and 0 bases at J, with 15 bases between. The CDR3 length is 18 residues. Germline CDR1 is LNHNV and CDR2 is YYDKDF (reference sequence). CDR3 protein: CATSRDYGSYSSYNEQFF. The CDR3 DNA sequence: TGTGCCACCAGCAGAGATTACGGGAGTTACAGCTCCTACAATGAGCAGTTCTTC.

The V gene is TRBV29-1, the J gene TRBJ2-1, with 11 bases matching TRBD2. The germline V gene encodes CDR1 SQVTM and CDR2 ANQGSEA. CDR3 length: 12 residues. V lost 7 bases to trimming and J lost 9 bases; unmatched junction nucleotides: 5. CDR3 protein: CSGGTSGVEQFF. The CDR3 nucleotides are TGCAGCGGGGGGACTAGCGGAGTTGAGCAGTTCTTC.

V and J are TRBV30 and TRBJ2-5, with D tentatively TRBD2 (5 bases). The CDR3 extends over 13 amino acids. Germline V gives CDR1 GTSNPN, CDR2 SVGIG (reference sequence). V lost 2 bases to trimming and J lost 5 bases, with 12 bases between them. The CDR3 DNA sequence: TGTGCCTGGAGTCCAACTTGGGAGGAGACCCAGTACTTC. Amino acid sequence: CAWSPTWEETQYF.

The chain is built from TRBV7-2 and TRBJ2-7; 8 bases match TRBD2. The CDR3 is 16 residues long. CDR1 and CDR2 from the germline V gene are SGHTA and FQGNSA. V lost 4 bases and J lost 0; bases outside the gene matches: 8. The CDR3 coding sequence is TGTGCCAGCAGCTCCGGAGGGGGACTAGTCTCCTACGAGCAGTACTTC. Encoded protein: CASSSGGGLVSYEQYF.

The rearrangement links TRBV5-1 to TRBJ2-1; D assignment may be TRBD1 or TRBD2 (5 bases each). Germline CDR1 and CDR2: SGHRS and YFSETQ. Deletions cut 4 bases from V and 8 bases from J, with 16 bases between. This CDR3 spans 14 amino acids. DNA for the CDR3: TGCGCCAGCAGCGGGGACCCTGGTCTAGATGAGCAGTTCTTC. Residues: CASSGDPGLDEQFF.

This clone has only one observation. The chain has TRBV7-2 and TRBJ2-1, with D possibly being TRBD2 (5 bases). The CDR3 is made up of 12 amino acids. The germline V gene has CDR1 SGHTA and CDR2 FQGNSA. Trimming left V 5 bases short and J 12 bases short, with 14 bases between. The chain's CDR3 is CASSPQEARQFF. In DNA form, the CDR3 reads TGTGCCAGCAGCCCGCAGGAGGCCCGGCAGTTCTTC.

This rearrangement joins TRBV11-3 to TRBJ2-2; 9 bases line up with TRBD2. Unmatched junction bases numbered 13, after V lost 5 bases and J lost 6 bases. The CDR3 length is 17 residues. Germline V gene data show CDR1 as SGHNT and CDR2 as YENEEA. DNA for the CDR3: TGTGCCAGCAGCAGCGTACCCGGGACTAGCTTCCCCGGGGAGCTGTTTTTT. This codes for CASSSVPGTSFPGELFF.

CDR3 loop: CASSRREDSYEQYF. CDR3 DNA sequence: TGTGCCAGCAGTCGGCGGGAGGACTCCTACGAGCAGTACTTC. V is TRBV6-5 and J is TRBJ2-7; 8 nucleotides align to TRBD2. The CDR3 covers 14 residues. V was pared by 5 bases and J by 0 bases, with 3 bases of the junction left unmatched. Germline assignment: CDR1 MNHEY and CDR2 SVGAGI.

In its sample, this clone was seen a few times. The V call is TRBV19, the J call TRBJ1-5; 7 bases map to TRBD1. Germline V gene lookup returns CDR1 LNHDA and CDR2 SQIVND (reference sequence). The junction had 7 bases not matched to a gene; V was cut back by 8 bases and J by 6 bases. This CDR3 is built from 13 residues. CDR3 amino acids: CASWSQGIQPQHF. The CDR3 DNA is TGTGCCAGTTGGTCACAGGGGATTCAGCCCCAGCATTTT. The full variable domain, completed using reference TRBV19 and TRBJ1-5, is DGGITQSPKYLFRKEGQNVTLSCEQNLNHDAMYWYRQDPGQGLRLIYYSQIVNDFQKGDIAEGYSVSREKKESFPLTVTSAQKNPTAFYLCASWSQGIQPQHFGDGTRLSIL.

CDR3 in amino acids: CASSRGDTQYF. In DNA, the CDR3 is TGTGCCAGCTCAAGGGGAGATACGCAGTATTTT. The rearrangement links TRBV6-5 to TRBJ2-3, with D possibly matching TRBD1 (5 bases). In germline, CDR1 is MNHEY, CDR2 SVGAGI. V lost 8 bases and J lost 5, with 8 bases in between. The CDR3 consists of 11 residues.

The chain joins TRBV2 to TRBJ2-7, with D perhaps TRBD1 or TRBD2 (5 bases each). The CDR3 extends over 16 amino acids. The germline V gene has CDR1 SNHLY and CDR2 FYNNEI. V was shortened by 4 bases and J by 8 bases, with 24 bases between the two germline ends. This CDR3 reads CASSGDVGYGKWQQYF. The DNA of the CDR3 is TGTGCCAGCAGTGGGGACGTGGGATACGGGAAATGGCAGCAGTACTTC.

V is TRBV25-1 and J is TRBJ2-7; D is unclear. Germline lookup yields CDR1 MGHDK and CDR2 SYGVNS. CDR3 size: 15 residues. V was trimmed by 5 bases and J by 1 base, leaving 15 bases between them. The CDR3 DNA follows: TGTGCCAGCAGTTGGCCCCCCCAGTTATCCTACGAGCAGTACTTC. Translated, it gives CASSWPPQLSYEQYF.

This CDR3 reads CASSLDNWDQEGYTF. DNA for the CDR3: TGTGCCAGCAGCTTAGACAATTGGGATCAGGAGGGCTACACCTTC. The chain carries TRBV7-4 and TRBJ1-2; D gene uncertain. CDR1 SGHVT and CDR2 SQSDAQ come from the germline V gene. This CDR3 has 15 residues. V was shortened by 1 base and J by 8 bases, with 17 bases between the two germline ends.

This chain connects TRBV2 to TRBJ2-7, with TRBD1 matching 9 bases. V was pared by 6 bases and J by 5 bases, with 2 bases of the junction left unmatched. The CDR3 loop spans 12 amino acids. Germline loops: CDR1 SNHLY, CDR2 FYNNEI. The CDR3 loop is CASSGTGNEQYV. The DNA for the CDR3 is TGTGCCAGCAGCGGGACAGGGAACGAGCAGTACGTC.

The rearrangement links TRBV2 to TRBJ2-5, with TRBD2 as a possible D gene (7 bases). In germline, CDR1 is SNHLY, CDR2 FYNNEI. The CDR3 totals 14 residues. The V and J ends lost 6 bases and 4 bases respectively, with 15 bases between them. In DNA, the CDR3 is TGTGCCAGCAGACCTAGCGGAGGGGGAGAGACCCAGTACTTC. Translated, it gives CASRPSGGGETQYF.

V gene TRBV28 combines with J gene TRBJ2-6; 9 bases line up with TRBD2. The CDR3 has 14 residues. V was clipped by 7 bases and J by 6 bases; unmatched bases: 4. The germline gives CDR1 MDHEN, CDR2 SYDVKM. CDR3 loop: CASNSGRPANVLTF. The DNA of the CDR3 is TGTGCCAGCAACAGCGGGAGGCCGGCCAACGTCCTGACTTTC.

This chain links TRBV18 with TRBJ1-5, with D possibly TRBD1 on 5 matching bases. This CDR3 spans 15 amino acids. The germline V gene has CDR1 KGHSH and CDR2 LQKENI. Trimming shortened V by 5 bases and J by 4 bases, and 15 bases separated the two germline ends. In DNA, the CDR3 is TGTGCCAGCTCAACCGACAGCGTGTTAAATCAGCCCCAGCATTTT. Its translation is CASSTDSVLNQPQHF.

This clone turned up a few times. The junction differs from germline at one of its ends, possibly a read error. The chain employs TRBV7-7 and TRBJ1-4; no definite D call. Looked up from germline, CDR1 is SSHAT and CDR2 is FNYEAQ (reference sequence). CDR3 length: 15 amino acids. The CDR3 region is CASRGEEAINEKLFF. The CDR3 bases are TGTGCTAGCAGAGGAGAAGAGGCGATTAATGAAAAACTGTTTTTT.

The chain couples TRBV9 to TRBJ2-1; 10 nucleotides line up with TRBD2. The CDR3 length is 14 residues. CDR1 is SGDLS and CDR2 is YYNGEE in the germline V gene. V lost 4 bases, J lost 7 bases, and 5 bases stayed unmatched. Here the CDR3 DNA reads TGTGCCAGCAGCTTAGCGGGAGGATCGAATGAGCAGTTCTTC. As protein: CASSLAGGSNEQFF.

The chain is built from TRBV18 and TRBJ1-5; D call uncertain. Between the trimmed V and J ends, which lost 3 bases and 6 bases, there was a span of 15 bases. Germline CDR1 reads KGHSH; CDR2 reads LQKENI. The CDR3 loop spans 15 amino acids. Written as DNA, the CDR3 is TGTGCCAGCTCACCCTCGATTAGTCGGGGTCAGCCCCAGCATTTT. Protein: CASSPSISRGQPQHF. Variable domain in full (rest from reference TRBV18 and TRBJ1-5): NAGVMQNPRHLVRRRGQEARLRCSPMKGHSHVYWYRQLPEEGLKFMVYLQKENIIDESGMPKERFSAEFPKEGPSILRIQQVVRGDSAAYFCASSPSISRGQPQHFGDGTRLSIL.

V gene TRBV19 combines with J gene TRBJ1-2, with 8 positions matching TRBD1. CDR1 is LNHDA and CDR2 is SQIVND in the germline V gene (reference sequence). The CDR3 extends over 17 amino acids. V lost 6 bases to trimming and J lost 0 bases; unmatched junction nucleotides: 12. CDR3 nucleotide sequence: TGTGCCAGTAGCCTCATAGGAGACAGGGGCACTAACTATGGCTACACCTTC. This sequence encodes CASSLIGDRGTNYGYTF.

V is TRBV28 and J is TRBJ1-4; 8 nucleotides match TRBD1. Germline trimming cut 5 bases from V and 5 bases from J; bases unmatched to any gene: 7. There are 15 residues in the CDR3. The germline gives CDR1 MDHEN, CDR2 SYDVKM. CDR3 DNA sequence: TGTGCCAGCAGTAAATCAGGGGGCATAAATGAAAAACTGTTTTTT. This gives the protein CASSKSGGINEKLFF.

V gene TRBV11-2 combines with J gene TRBJ2-7; 8 bases line up with TRBD2. This CDR3 is 19 amino acids long. Unmatched junction bases numbered 17, after V lost 1 base and J lost 3 bases. The germline CDR1 and CDR2 sequences are SGHAT and FQNNGV. CDR3 nucleotide sequence: TGTGCCAGCAGCTTAGGGGTAAGCGGGAGCACCAGGGGCCTCTACGAGCAGTACGTC. Protein product: CASSLGVSGSTRGLYEQYV.

This chain links TRBV5-1 with TRBJ1-2; 10 bases align to TRBD1. Germline values: CDR1 SGHRS, CDR2 YFSETQ. V lost 3 bases to trimming and J lost 4 bases; unmatched junction nucleotides: 6. This CDR3 is built from 15 residues. CDR3: CASSSDRGNPYGYTF. CDR3 sequence (DNA): TGCGCCAGCAGCTCGGACAGGGGGAACCCCTATGGCTACACCTTC. Full variable domain (missing parts from reference TRBV5-1 and TRBJ1-2): KAGVTQTPRYLIKTRGQQVTLSCSPISGHRSVSWYQQTPGQGLQFLFEYFSETQRNKGNFPGRFSGRQFSNSRSEMNVSTLELGDSALYLCASSSDRGNPYGYTFGSGTRLTVV.